Listed below are T cell receptor beta chains from one sample, sequenced in a study of T cell changes during pregnancy in multiple sclerosis. Method: immunoSEQ multiplex PCR; TCRdb's copy keeps in-frame clones and lacks some. The sample yields around 60,000 clones, around 89% seen once. The sequences come from peripheral blood, collected in the first trimester of pregnancy. These receptor sequences come from a female donor with multiple sclerosis, enrolled in a pregnancy study. The CDR3 runs from the conserved cysteine through the conserved F or W. The order of the fields is J gene, clone size, V gene, D gene, CDR3 protein, CDR3 DNA. The D gene is left open where the match is weak. Clone sizes are given selectively: once, few, many, or a class where the clone is expanded.

>TRBJ1-1|few|TRBV30|NA
CAWSKQGNTEAFF
TGTGCCTGGAGTAAACAGGGTAACACTGAAGCTTTCTTT
>TRBJ1-1|NA|TRBV10-3|TRBD1
CAISARGPMNTEAFF
TGTGCCATCAGTGCGAGGGGGCCAATGAACACTGAAGCTTTCTTT
>TRBJ1-2|NA|TRBV5-4|TRBD1
CASSPGQSNYGYTF
TGTGCCAGCAGCCCGGGACAGTCTAACTATGGCTACACCTTC
>TRBJ2-7|NA|TRBV7-2|TRBD2
CASSFRTSGGYEQYF
TGTGCCAGCAGCTTCCGGACTAGCGGGGGCTACGAGCAGTACTTC
>TRBJ1-2|NA|TRBV6-6|NA
CASSYGGRNTNGYTF
TGTGCCAGCAGTTACGGGGGCAGGAATACGAATGGCTACACCTTC
>TRBJ1-2|NA|TRBV19|TRBD1
CASSARTGNYGYTF
TGTGCCAGTAGTGCCCGGACAGGGAACTATGGCTACACCTTC
>TRBJ2-7|NA|TRBV6-5|TRBD2
CASSPGLAESYEQYF
TGTGCCAGCAGTCCGGGACTAGCGGAATCCTACGAGCAGTACTTC
>TRBJ1-1|once|TRBV6-5|TRBD1
CASSRQGGEAFF
TGTGCCAGCAGTCGACAGGGAGGTGAAGCTTTCTTT
>TRBJ1-2|NA|TRBV29-1|TRBD1
CSVETGVSGYTF
TGCAGCGTTGAAACAGGGGTTAGCGGCTACACCTTC
>TRBJ2-6|NA|TRBV28|TRBD1
CASSFWGTALSGANVLTF
TGTGCCAGCAGTTTTTGGGGGACAGCCCTCTCTGGGGCCAACGTCCTGACTTTC
>TRBJ1-4|NA|TRBV18|NA
CASSPVPGGETNEKLFF
TGTGCCAGCTCACCAGTCCCGGGTGGAGAAACTAATGAAAAACTGTTTTTT
>TRBJ2-5|NA|TRBV6-5|TRBD1
CASSYGTGGTKTQYF
TGTGCCAGCAGTTACGGGACAGGGGGCACGAAGACCCAGTACTTC
>TRBJ1-5|NA|TRBV7-2|NA
CASSLGFGTNGNQPQHF
TGTGCCAGCAGCTTAGGGTTCGGGACAAATGGCAATCAGCCCCAGCATTTT
>TRBJ1-2|NA|TRBV5-6|NA
CASSDGREWGYTF
TGTGCCAGCAGCGACGGCAGGGAATGGGGCTACACCTTC
>TRBJ1-3|NA|TRBV5-1|NA
CASCPDGAGNTIYF
TGCGCCAGCTGTCCGGACGGGGCTGGAAACACCATATATTTT
>TRBJ2-1|NA|TRBV4-1|NA
CASSREGGVKYNEQFF
TGCGCCAGCAGCCGAGAGGGCGGGGTGAAATACAATGAGCAGTTCTTC
>TRBJ2-7|NA|TRBV6-5|TRBD1
CASSYWTGGAYEQYF
TGTGCCAGCAGTTACTGGACAGGGGGCGCGTACGAGCAGTACTTC
>TRBJ1-2|NA|TRBV5-1|NA
CASSLANNHYGYTF
TGCGCCAGCAGCTTGGCCAACAACCACTATGGCTACACCTTC
>TRBJ1-5|NA|TRBV19|NA
CATKSGEYQPQHF
TGTGCCACCAAGAGCGGGGAATATCAGCCCCAGCATTTT
>TRBJ1-2|NA|TRBV27|NA
CASSLLQGSGYTF
TGTGCCAGCAGTTTATTACAGGGATCTGGCTACACCTTC
>TRBJ2-7|NA|TRBV27|NA
CASSSQRTASYEQYF
TGTGCCAGCAGTTCCCAGAGGACTGCGTCCTACGAGCAGTACTTC
>TRBJ1-1|NA|TRBV7-6|NA
CASSLAGRSQNTEAFF
TGTGCCAGCAGCTTAGCGGGGAGGAGCCAGAACACTGAAGCTTTCTTT
>TRBJ2-3|NA|TRBV29-1|NA
CSAIRPGLSISLTDTQYF
TGCAGCGCAATAAGACCGGGACTTTCGATTAGCCTCACAGATACGCAGTATTTT